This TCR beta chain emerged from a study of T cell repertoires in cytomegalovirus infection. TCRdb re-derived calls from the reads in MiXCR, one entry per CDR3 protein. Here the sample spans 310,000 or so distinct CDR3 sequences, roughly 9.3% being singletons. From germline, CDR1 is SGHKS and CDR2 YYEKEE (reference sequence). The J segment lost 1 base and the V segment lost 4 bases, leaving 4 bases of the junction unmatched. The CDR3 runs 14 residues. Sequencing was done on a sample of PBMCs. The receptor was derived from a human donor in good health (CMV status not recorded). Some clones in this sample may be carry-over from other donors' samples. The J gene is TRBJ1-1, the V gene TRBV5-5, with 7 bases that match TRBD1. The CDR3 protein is CASSTGVQNTEAFF. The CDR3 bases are TGTGCCAGCAGCACAGGGGTTCAGAACACTGAAGCTTTCTTT.